A single sample gave rise to the 22 T cell receptor beta chains below, sequenced in a study of blood T cell repertoires in COVID-19. Produced via immunoSEQ multiplex PCR; TCRdb's table is partial and in-frame only. The sample has about 180,000 clones; roughly 87% are singletons. The sequenced sample consisted of PBMCs or T cells enriched from blood (not recorded which). The receptors were sampled from a middle-aged woman with acute COVID-19.

The V gene is TRBV15, the J gene TRBJ1-2; a possible D gene is TRBD1 (6 bases). Between the trimmed V and J ends, which lost 0 bases and 2 bases, there was a span of 10 bases. The V gene's germline CDR1 is LNHNV and CDR2 YYDKDF (reference sequence). The CDR3 extends over 15 amino acids. CDR3 region: CATSRERTANYGYTF. For the CDR3, the DNA is TGTGCCACCAGCAGAGAGCGGACAGCCAACTATGGCTACACCTTC.

The chain employs TRBV5-6 and TRBJ1-5, with TRBD1 identical over 7 bases. Trimming removed 2 bases from V and 7 bases from J; junction bases left unmatched: 3. Germline values: CDR1 SGHDT, CDR2 YYEEEE. The CDR3 length is 13 residues. The CDR3 here is CASSFQGGQPQHF. In DNA, the CDR3 is TGTGCCAGCAGCTTCCAGGGGGGACAGCCCCAGCATTTT.

This sequence joins TRBV29-1 and TRBJ2-3; D may be TRBD1 (5 bases). Germline V CDR1 and CDR2: SQVTM, ANQGSEA. This CDR3 spans 13 amino acids. V dropped 7 bases and J dropped 3 bases, with 14 bases sitting between them. CDR3: CSDRRVATDTQYF. CDR3 DNA sequence: TGCAGCGACCGCAGGGTGGCGACAGATACGCAGTATTTT.

The V call is TRBV5-1, the J call TRBJ2-2, with TRBD1 matching over 7 bases. V gave up 1 base and J gave up 6 bases; unmatched junction bases: 6. CDR3 length: 15 residues. Germline loops: CDR1 SGHRS, CDR2 YFSETQ. The CDR3 sequence is CASSLTGDNPGELFF. The CDR3, as DNA: TGCGCCAGCAGCTTGACAGGGGACAACCCCGGGGAGCTGTTTTTT.

V and J are TRBV19 and TRBJ2-2; TRBD1 is a possible D gene (5 bases). Germline values: CDR1 LNHDA, CDR2 SQIVND (reference sequence). The V end lost 3 bases, the J end lost 4 bases, and 12 bases lay between the germline ends. The CDR3 runs 15 residues. The DNA for the CDR3 is TGTGCCAGTAGTATGACAGTCTCGAGCACCGGGGAGCTGTTTTTT. It yields the protein CASSMTVSSTGELFF.

This sequence joins TRBV2 and TRBJ1-5, with 7 bases that match TRBD1. The CDR3 contains 16 residues. Looked up from germline, CDR1 is SNHLY and CDR2 is FYNNEI. V shed 6 bases, J shed 2 bases, and the junction held 10 bases outside the gene matches. CDR3 region: CASREGRQGGNQPQHF. As DNA, the CDR3 is TGTGCCAGCAGGGAGGGAAGACAGGGCGGCAATCAGCCCCAGCATTTT.

V is TRBV7-2 and J is TRBJ2-7, with a possible D match to TRBD1 (7 bases). The ends were cut back, 1 base at V and 7 bases at J, with 17 bases in the middle. This CDR3 has 15 amino acids. CDR1 SGHTA and CDR2 FQGNSA come from the germline V gene. CDR3 region: CASSLEEGALLEQYF. CDR3 DNA: TGTGCCAGCAGCTTAGAGGAGGGGGCGCTTCTTGAGCAGTACTTC.

The chain employs TRBV28 and TRBJ1-2; 7 nucleotides match TRBD1. CDR3 length equals 16 residues. Unmatched junction bases numbered 10, after V lost 6 bases and J lost 0 bases. The germline gives CDR1 MDHEN, CDR2 SYDVKM. Here the CDR3 DNA reads TGTGCCAGCAGGCTGGTAGGGGGCGCGGCTAACTATGGCTACACCTTC. Its translation: CASRLVGGAANYGYTF.

This chain links TRBV20-1 with TRBJ2-7; no clear D gene. Deletions cut 5 bases from V and 5 bases from J, with 10 bases between. This CDR3 has 11 amino acids. Germline-derived CDR1 and CDR2 are DFQATT and SNEGSKA (reference sequence). The CDR3 here is CSAPRGDEQYF. CDR3 coding DNA: TGCAGTGCTCCCCGAGGCGACGAGCAGTACTTC.

For the CDR3, the DNA is TGCGCCAGCAGCCAAAATCCATCTCAGCCCCAGCATTTT. It yields the protein CASSQNPSQPQHF. The chain has TRBV4-1 and TRBJ1-5; D unresolved. The CDR3 covers 13 residues. V was shortened by 2 bases and J by 6 bases, with 8 bases between the two germline ends. Germline lookup yields CDR1 MGHRA and CDR2 YSYEKL.

The chain uses TRBV19 and TRBJ2-1, with a tentative D call TRBD2 (6 bases). Trimming removed 3 bases from V and 1 base from J, with 10 bases in between. Germline V lookup: CDR1 LNHDA, CDR2 SQIVND (reference sequence). The CDR3 consists of 15 residues. Here the CDR3 DNA reads TGTGCCAGTAGTATGGTCCTAGCGTCCTACAATGAGCAGTTCTTC. Its translation: CASSMVLASYNEQFF.

The V gene is TRBV18, the J gene TRBJ1-4; the D is unclear. The CDR3 runs 14 residues. The V gene's germline CDR1 is KGHSH and CDR2 LQKENI. The ends were cut back, 4 bases at V and 4 bases at J, with 10 bases in the middle. Here the CDR3 reads CASSLDGVNEKLFF. The CDR3 region has the DNA TGTGCCAGCTCACTCGACGGGGTTAATGAAAAACTGTTTTTT. Looking up the rest from reference TRBV18 and TRBJ1-4 gives the full variable domain: NAGVMQNPRHLVRRRGQEARLRCSPMKGHSHVYWYRQLPEEGLKFMVYLQKENIIDESGMPKERFSAEFPKEGPSILRIQQVVRGDSAAYFCASSLDGVNEKLFFGSGTQLSVL.

V and J are TRBV5-1 and TRBJ1-6; 7 nucleotides line up with TRBD1. Germline-derived CDR1 and CDR2 are SGHRS and YFSETQ. V trimming: 4 bases; J trimming: 0 bases; junction bases outside the gene matches: 7. The CDR3 covers 17 residues. In nucleotides, the CDR3 is TGCGCCAGCAGCCCAGGGACAGAGAGCTCCTATAATTCACCCCTCCACTTT. This gives the protein CASSPGTESSYNSPLHF.

The chain is built from TRBV12-5 and TRBJ2-1; no clear D gene. This CDR3 has 12 amino acids. Deletions cut 3 bases from V and 7 bases from J, with 7 bases between. Germline values: CDR1 LGHNT, CDR2 FRNRAP. This chain's CDR3 is CASGLIGNEQFF. The CDR3 DNA is TGTGCTAGTGGTTTAATCGGGAATGAGCAGTTCTTC.

The V and J genes are TRBV11-2 and TRBJ2-1; D may be TRBD2 (5 bases). The ends were cut back, 4 bases at V and 4 bases at J, with 5 bases in the middle. The CDR3 has 12 residues. Germline V gene sequence: CDR1 SGHAT, CDR2 FQNNGV. The CDR3 DNA sequence: TGTGCCAGCAGCTCGGGGTACAATGAGCAGTTCTTC. Its protein is CASSSGYNEQFF. Drawing the rest from reference TRBV11-2 and TRBJ2-1, the complete variable domain is EAGVAQSPRYKIIEKRQSVAFWCNPISGHATLYWYQQILGQGPKLLIQFQNNGVVDDSQLPKDRFSAERLKGVDSTLKIQPAKLEDSAVYLCASSSGYNEQFFGPGTRLTVL.

The V call is TRBV21-1, the J call TRBJ1-4; the table's D call, TRBD1, was not checked against the DNA. TRBV21-1 is given as a pseudogene. The CDR3 length is 13 residues. The CDR3 protein is CASSKESGRKLFF. DNA for the CDR3: TGTGCCAGCAGCAAAGAGTCAGGGCGGAAACTGTTTTTT.

This clone was recorded a few times. The chain uses TRBV4-1 and TRBJ2-7; possible D gene TRBD1, 6 bases. This CDR3 comprises 14 residues. Trimming pared 0 bases from V and 6 bases from J, leaving 12 bases between. Germline V gene sequence: CDR1 MGHRA, CDR2 YSYEKL. The CDR3 coding sequence is TGCGCCAGCAGCCAAGATACAGGGATTCGCGAGCAGTACTTC. Translating it yields CASSQDTGIREQYF.

This chain uses TRBV24-1 with TRBJ2-2; 11 bases line up with TRBD2. The J segment lost 7 bases and the V segment lost 4 bases, leaving 10 bases of the junction unmatched. Germline assignment: CDR1 KGHDR and CDR2 SFDVKD. There are 17 residues in the CDR3. DNA of the CDR3: TGTGCCACCAGTGACCCGACTAGCGGGACGTGGGGCGGGGAGCTGTTTTTT. Translated: CATSDPTSGTWGGELFF.

This clone was observed a handful of times. V usage is TRBV12-5 and J usage is TRBJ1-1; 9 bases agree with TRBD1. CDR1 is LGHNT and CDR2 is FRNRAP in the germline V gene. The CDR3 length is 18 residues. Trimming took 0 bases from V and 0 from J; bases not matched to a gene: 8. This CDR3 is CASGLVLTGGSVNTEAFF. In DNA, the CDR3 is TGTGCTAGTGGTTTGGTATTGACAGGGGGGTCCGTGAACACTGAAGCTTTCTTT.

J is TRBJ2-1 and V is TRBV19; 8 nucleotides line up with TRBD1. Germline CDR1 reads LNHDA; CDR2 reads SQIVND (reference sequence). The V gene end was trimmed by 4 bases and the J gene end by 7 bases; junction bases not matched to a gene: 9. The CDR3 is 15 residues long. CDR3 coding DNA: TGTGCCAGTAGTACGGGACAGGCACTGGGAAATGAGCAGTTCTTC. Encoded protein: CASSTGQALGNEQFF.

This clone was detected once. The gene calls are TRBV2 and TRBJ1-1; 8 nucleotides agree with TRBD1. V lost 9 bases, J lost 4 bases, and 4 bases stayed unmatched. The CDR3 runs 12 residues. Germline V gene data show CDR1 as SNHLY and CDR2 as FYNNEI. The CDR3 protein is CASNRGGTEAFF. CDR3 in DNA: TGTGCCAGTAACAGGGGGGGCACTGAAGCTTTCTTT.

J is TRBJ1-1 and V is TRBV30, with no clear D. Between the trimmed V and J ends, which lost 2 bases and 1 base, there was a span of 14 bases. Germline V gene data show CDR1 as GTSNPN and CDR2 as SVGIG (reference sequence). This CDR3 comprises 15 residues. The CDR3 DNA follows: TGTGCCTGGAGTCCTATGCTTTTTGGGAACACTGAAGCTTTCTTT. Translating it yields CAWSPMLFGNTEAFF.